These T cell receptor beta chains were read from a single sample in a study of PD-1 blockade in classical Hodgkin lymphoma. Clones were read by immunoSEQ multiplex PCR, and TCRdb kept only the in-frame ones, dropping some. The repertoire includes about 110,000 clones, roughly nine tenths of them detected once, and around 20% sits in the top ten. The specimen was peripheral blood mononuclear cells (PBMCs), collected before the fourth cycle of nivolumab. These receptors were taken from a human donor with classical Hodgkin lymphoma. Both conserved end residues are part of each CDR3. A D gene is named only where the DNA matches it firmly. Size is omitted from some rows. Given values are once, few, many or a class for expanded clones.

D gene: NA
J gene: TRBJ1-1
clone size: few
V gene: TRBV5-1
CDR3 DNA: TGCGCCAGCAGCTTCAGGGAATTGAACACTGAAGCTTTCTTT
CDR3 protein: CASSFRELNTEAFF

D gene: NA
J gene: TRBJ1-5
clone size: NA
V gene: TRBV6-1
CDR3 DNA: TGTGCCAGCAGCACCCGGGAAAATCAGCCCCAGCATTTT
CDR3 protein: CASSTRENQPQHF

D gene: TRBD1
J gene: TRBJ2-1
clone size: once
V gene: TRBV19
CDR3 DNA: TGTGCCAGTGAGGAAGGGGGCGTGGGATCCTACAATGAGCAGTTCTTC
CDR3 protein: CASEEGGVGSYNEQFF

D gene: NA
J gene: TRBJ2-7
clone size: NA
V gene: TRBV28
CDR3 DNA: TGTGCCAGCAGTCGGACGGCGCTAGCCTACGAGCAGTACTTC
CDR3 protein: CASSRTALAYEQYF

D gene: NA
J gene: TRBJ2-7
clone size: NA
V gene: TRBV9
CDR3 DNA: TGTGCCAGCAGCGTAGCTCTCAGTACCTACGAGCAGTACTTC
CDR3 protein: CASSVALSTYEQYF

D gene: NA
J gene: TRBJ2-3
clone size: once
V gene: TRBV5-1
CDR3 DNA: TGCGCCAGCAGCGAAACTGCTAGCACAGATACGCAGTATTTT
CDR3 protein: CASSETASTDTQYF

D gene: NA
J gene: TRBJ1-4
clone size: NA
V gene: TRBV4-3
CDR3 DNA: TGCGCCAGCAGCTATAGACAGACAACTAATGAAAAACTGTTTTTT
CDR3 protein: CASSYRQTTNEKLFF

D gene: NA
J gene: TRBJ1-1
clone size: NA
V gene: TRBV4-1
CDR3 DNA: TGCGCCAGCAGCTGGGGGACAATGAACACTGAAGCTTTCTTT
CDR3 protein: CASSWGTMNTEAFF

D gene: NA
J gene: TRBJ2-7
clone size: NA
V gene: TRBV10-3
CDR3 DNA: TGTGCCATCAGTGTTGGGGAATACGAGCAGTACTTC
CDR3 protein: CAISVGEYEQYF

D gene: NA
J gene: TRBJ2-4
clone size: NA
V gene: TRBV27
CDR3 DNA: TGTGCCAGCAGTTTAACCCCGTCGGGAGCCAAAAACATTCAGTACTTC
CDR3 protein: CASSLTPSGAKNIQYF

D gene: NA
J gene: TRBJ2-5
clone size: few
V gene: TRBV25-1
CDR3 DNA: TGTGCCAGCAGTGGAAACGGCCACCCCGGTAACCAAGAGACCCAGTACTTC
CDR3 protein: CASSGNGHPGNQETQYF

D gene: NA
J gene: TRBJ1-1
clone size: NA
V gene: TRBV6-4
CDR3 DNA: TGTGCCAGCAGTGACTCGGCAGGGGTAACTGAAGCTTTCTTT
CDR3 protein: CASSDSAGVTEAFF

D gene: NA
J gene: TRBJ1-5
clone size: NA
V gene: TRBV28
CDR3 DNA: TGTGCCAGCAGTCGGCGCAATCAGCCCCAGCATTTT
CDR3 protein: CASSRRNQPQHF

D gene: NA
J gene: TRBJ2-1
clone size: NA
V gene: TRBV4-2
CDR3 DNA: TGTGCCAGCAGCCAAGATACCATCTCAAATGAGCAGTTCTTC
CDR3 protein: CASSQDTISNEQFF

D gene: NA
J gene: TRBJ1-1
clone size: NA
V gene: TRBV7-9
CDR3 DNA: TGTGCCAGCAGCTTAGGAGGGGGCACTGAAGCTTTCTTT
CDR3 protein: CASSLGGGTEAFF

D gene: TRBD1
J gene: TRBJ1-1
clone size: NA
V gene: TRBV19
CDR3 DNA: TGTGCCAGTAGAGCAGGGGACAGGGGAACGGGAGCTGAAGCTTTCTTT
CDR3 protein: CASRAGDRGTGAEAFF

D gene: NA
J gene: TRBJ1-1
clone size: NA
V gene: TRBV28
CDR3 DNA: TGTGCCAGCAGCCCGACAGCACCGAAAGGAACTGAAGCTTTCTTT
CDR3 protein: CASSPTAPKGTEAFF

D gene: TRBD1
J gene: TRBJ2-7
clone size: NA
V gene: TRBV10-3
CDR3 DNA: TGTGCCATCAGGGGACAGGACTCCTACGAGCAGTACTTC
CDR3 protein: CAIRGQDSYEQYF

D gene: NA
J gene: TRBJ1-2
clone size: once
V gene: TRBV7-2
CDR3 DNA: TGTGCCAGCAGCCCCAACGATTATGGCTACACCTTC
CDR3 protein: CASSPNDYGYTF

D gene: NA
J gene: TRBJ1-6
clone size: once
V gene: TRBV5-1
CDR3 DNA: TGCGCCAGCAGCTCCGGGACACCGAATTCACCCCTCCACTTT
CDR3 protein: CASSSGTPNSPLHF

D gene: TRBD1
J gene: TRBJ1-5
clone size: NA
V gene: TRBV11-2
CDR3 DNA: TGTGCCAGCAGCCCTACCGACAGGGGGCGCGGTCAGCCCCAGCATTTT
CDR3 protein: CASSPTDRGRGQPQHF

D gene: NA
J gene: TRBJ1-5
clone size: NA
V gene: TRBV28
CDR3 DNA: TGTGCCAGCAGCAGGGGAAAAAGGGTTTTAGGTCAGCCCCAGCATTTT
CDR3 protein: CASSRGKRVLGQPQHF

D gene: NA
J gene: TRBJ1-3
clone size: once
V gene: TRBV28
CDR3 DNA: TGTGCCAGCAGTTTGGGGTCGGAAAACACCATATATTTT
CDR3 protein: CASSLGSENTIYF

D gene: TRBD1
J gene: TRBJ1-2
clone size: NA
V gene: TRBV30
CDR3 DNA: TGTGCCTGGAGTGGCCGAATGGGGACAGGGTCGGTGGATGGCTACACCTTC
CDR3 protein: CAWSGRMGTGSVDGYTF

D gene: TRBD2
J gene: TRBJ2-3
clone size: NA
V gene: TRBV5-1
CDR3 DNA: TGCGCCAGCAGGCACGATGCTCTAGCGGGAGTAATTGCAGATACGCAGTATTTT
CDR3 protein: CASRHDALAGVIADTQYF

D gene: TRBD1
J gene: TRBJ1-1
clone size: NA
V gene: TRBV6-6
CDR3 DNA: TGTGCCATCGTCCGCGAGGGGGCTAAGGACACTGAAGCTTTCTTT
CDR3 protein: CAIVREGAKDTEAFF

D gene: NA
J gene: TRBJ1-4
clone size: NA
V gene: TRBV25-1
CDR3 DNA: TGTGCCAGCGGCGAGGGAATAAATGAAAAACTGTTTTTT
CDR3 protein: CASGEGINEKLFF

D gene: NA
J gene: TRBJ2-4
clone size: NA
V gene: TRBV6-6
CDR3 DNA: TGTGCCAGCAACCAGGCCGACATTCAGTACTTC
CDR3 protein: CASNQADIQYF

D gene: NA
J gene: TRBJ2-7
clone size: NA
V gene: TRBV6-1
CDR3 DNA: TGTGCCAGCAGTGTACAGGGATACGAGCAGTACTTC
CDR3 protein: CASSVQGYEQYF